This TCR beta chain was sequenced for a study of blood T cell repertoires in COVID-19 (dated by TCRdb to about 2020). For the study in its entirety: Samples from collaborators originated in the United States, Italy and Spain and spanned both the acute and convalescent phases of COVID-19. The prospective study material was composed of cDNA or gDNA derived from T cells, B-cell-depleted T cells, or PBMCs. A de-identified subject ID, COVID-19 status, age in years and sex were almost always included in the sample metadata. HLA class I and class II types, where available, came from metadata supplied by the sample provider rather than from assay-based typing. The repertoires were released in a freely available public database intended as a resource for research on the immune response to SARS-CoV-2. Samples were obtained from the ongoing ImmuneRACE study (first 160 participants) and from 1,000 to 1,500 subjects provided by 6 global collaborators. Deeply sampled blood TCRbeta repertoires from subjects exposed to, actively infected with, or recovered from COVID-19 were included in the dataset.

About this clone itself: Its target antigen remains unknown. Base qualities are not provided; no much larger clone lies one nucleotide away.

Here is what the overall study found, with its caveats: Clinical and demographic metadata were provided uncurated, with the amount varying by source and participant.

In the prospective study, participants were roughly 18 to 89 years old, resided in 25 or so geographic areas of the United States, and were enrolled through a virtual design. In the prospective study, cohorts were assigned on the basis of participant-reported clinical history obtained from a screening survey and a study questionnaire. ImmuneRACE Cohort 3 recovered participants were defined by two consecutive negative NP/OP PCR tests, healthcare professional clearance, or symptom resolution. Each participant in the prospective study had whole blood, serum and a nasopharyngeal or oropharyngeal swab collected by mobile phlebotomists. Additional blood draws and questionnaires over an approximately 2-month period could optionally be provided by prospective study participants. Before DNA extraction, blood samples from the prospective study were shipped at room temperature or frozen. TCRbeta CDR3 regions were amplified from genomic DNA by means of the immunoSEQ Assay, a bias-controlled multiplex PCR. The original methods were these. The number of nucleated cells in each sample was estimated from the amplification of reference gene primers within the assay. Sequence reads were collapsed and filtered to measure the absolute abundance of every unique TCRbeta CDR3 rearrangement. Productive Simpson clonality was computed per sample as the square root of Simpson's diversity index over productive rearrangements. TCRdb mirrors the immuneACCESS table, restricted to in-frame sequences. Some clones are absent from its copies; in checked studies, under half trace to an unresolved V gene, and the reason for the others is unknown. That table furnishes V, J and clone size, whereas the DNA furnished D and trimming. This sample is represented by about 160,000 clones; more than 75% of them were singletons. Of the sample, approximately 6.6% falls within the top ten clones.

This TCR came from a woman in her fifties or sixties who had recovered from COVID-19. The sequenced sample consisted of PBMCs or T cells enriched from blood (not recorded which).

This receptor carries the CDR3 CASSQDQRQGGEKLFF. The sequence in DNA is TGTGCCAGCAGCCAAGATCAAAGACAGGGGGGTGAAAAACTGTTTTTT. Recombination linked TRBV14 to TRBJ1-4; 9 middle bases align to TRBD1. Trimming leaves V shorter by 0 bases and J shorter by 7 bases, with the junction holding 6 bases beyond the gene matches. CDR1 and CDR2 are read off the germline V gene as SGHDN and FVKESK. Inclusive of the bounding cysteine and phenylalanine, the CDR3 is 16 residues long. The only DNA kept is the CDR3, 48 bases in frame from the first base.